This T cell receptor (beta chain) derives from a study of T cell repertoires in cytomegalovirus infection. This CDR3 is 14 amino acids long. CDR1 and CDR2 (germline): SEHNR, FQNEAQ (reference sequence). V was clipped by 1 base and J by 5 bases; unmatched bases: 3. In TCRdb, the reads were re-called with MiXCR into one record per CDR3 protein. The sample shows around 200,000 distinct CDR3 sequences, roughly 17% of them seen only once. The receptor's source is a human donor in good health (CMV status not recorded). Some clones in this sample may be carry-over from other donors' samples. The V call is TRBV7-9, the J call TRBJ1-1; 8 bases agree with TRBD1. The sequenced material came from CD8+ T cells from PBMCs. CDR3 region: CASSLGTGWTEAFF. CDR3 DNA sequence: TGTGCCAGCAGCTTAGGGACAGGGTGGACTGAAGCTTTCTTT.